The clone carrying this T cell receptor beta chain has more than one count but fewer than ten. These data come from a study of T cells after yellow fever vaccination. The ends were cut back, 6 bases at V and 0 bases at J, with 4 bases in the middle. This CDR3 region has 12 residues. CDR1 is MNHEY and CDR2 is SMNVEV in the germline V gene (reference sequence). TCRdb re-analysed the 5' RACE reads in MiXCR, keeping a single row per CDR3 protein. The sample lists a few hundred thousand distinct CDR3 sequences, about 7% occurring once. The chain employs TRBV27 and TRBJ2-3; D not certain. Sequencing used CD4+ T cells sorted from PBMCs, obtained 15 days after the yellow fever booster vaccination. The TCR originated in a man aged 25-45 years who received the YFV17D yellow fever vaccine. The CDR3 reads CASRSSTDTQYF. CDR3 nucleotides: TGTGCCAGCAGATCTAGCACAGATACGCAGTATTTT.